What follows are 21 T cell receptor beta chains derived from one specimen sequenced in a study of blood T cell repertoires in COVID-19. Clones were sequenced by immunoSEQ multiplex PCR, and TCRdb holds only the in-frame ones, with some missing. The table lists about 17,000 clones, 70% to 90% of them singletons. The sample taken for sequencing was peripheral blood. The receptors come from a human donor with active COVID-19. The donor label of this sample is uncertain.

CDR3 amino acids: CARAGGSTDTQYF. CDR3 nucleotide sequence: TGTGCCAGGGCGGGGGGTAGCACAGATACGCAGTATTTT. The gene calls are TRBV2 and TRBJ2-3; TRBD2 aligns across 8 bases. CDR1 SNHLY and CDR2 FYNNEI come from the germline V gene. V lost 9 bases and J lost 0; bases outside the gene matches: 2. The CDR3 loop spans 13 amino acids.

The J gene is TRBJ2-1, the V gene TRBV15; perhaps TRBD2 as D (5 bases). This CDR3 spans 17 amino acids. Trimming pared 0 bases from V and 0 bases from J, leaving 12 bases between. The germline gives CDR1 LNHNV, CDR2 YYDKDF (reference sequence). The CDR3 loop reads CATSRDRSGSSYNEQFF. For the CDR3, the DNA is TGTGCCACCAGCAGAGATAGGTCGGGGAGCTCCTACAATGAGCAGTTCTTC.

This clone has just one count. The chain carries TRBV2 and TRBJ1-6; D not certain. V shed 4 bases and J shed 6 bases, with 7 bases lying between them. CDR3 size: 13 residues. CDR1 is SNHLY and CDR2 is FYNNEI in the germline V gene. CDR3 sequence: CASSAQFNSPLHF. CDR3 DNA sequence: TGTGCCAGCAGTGCACAGTTTAATTCACCCCTCCACTTT.

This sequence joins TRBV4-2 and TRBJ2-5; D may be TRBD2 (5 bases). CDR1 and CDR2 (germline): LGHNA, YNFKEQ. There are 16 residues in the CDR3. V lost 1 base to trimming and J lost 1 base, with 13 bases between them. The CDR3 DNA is TGTGCCAGCAGCCAAGTAGGAGGCGGCTTCCAAGAGACCCAGTACTTC. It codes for CASSQVGGGFQETQYF.

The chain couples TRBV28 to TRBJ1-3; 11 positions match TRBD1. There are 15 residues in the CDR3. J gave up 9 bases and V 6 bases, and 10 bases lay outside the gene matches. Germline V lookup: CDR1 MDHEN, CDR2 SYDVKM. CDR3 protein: CASRGDRGTVGTIYF. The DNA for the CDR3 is TGTGCCAGCAGGGGGGACAGGGGGACCGTGGGCACCATATATTTT.

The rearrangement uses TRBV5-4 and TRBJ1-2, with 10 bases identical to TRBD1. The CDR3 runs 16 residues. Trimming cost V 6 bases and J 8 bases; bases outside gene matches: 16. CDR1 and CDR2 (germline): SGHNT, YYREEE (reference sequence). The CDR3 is CASTPYGQGGTRGYTF. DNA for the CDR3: TGTGCCAGCACCCCATATGGACAGGGGGGAACGAGGGGCTACACCTTC.

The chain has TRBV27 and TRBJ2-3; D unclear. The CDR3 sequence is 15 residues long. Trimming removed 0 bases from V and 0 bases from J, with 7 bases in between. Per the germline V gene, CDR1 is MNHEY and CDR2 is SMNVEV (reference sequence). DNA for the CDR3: TGTGCCAGCAGTTTATCGTTGGCTAGCACAGATACGCAGTATTTT. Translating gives CASSLSLASTDTQYF.

CDR3 nucleotides: TGCAGTGCTAGTGTTGGTCGGGGATTGCACAATGAGCAGTTCTTC. Translating gives CSASVGRGLHNEQFF. The V call is TRBV20-1, the J call TRBJ2-1, with a tentative D call TRBD2 (5 bases). V was pared by 3 bases and J by 5 bases, with 17 bases between. This CDR3 region has 15 residues. Germline values: CDR1 DFQATT, CDR2 SNEGSKA (reference sequence).

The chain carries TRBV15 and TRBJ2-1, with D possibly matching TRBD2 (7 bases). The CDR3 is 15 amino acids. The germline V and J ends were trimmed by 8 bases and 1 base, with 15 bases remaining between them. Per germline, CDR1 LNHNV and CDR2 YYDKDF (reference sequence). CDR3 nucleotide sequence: TGTGCCACCTCCACGGGGGGCCCTTCCTACAATGAGCAGTTCTTC. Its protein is CATSTGGPSYNEQFF.

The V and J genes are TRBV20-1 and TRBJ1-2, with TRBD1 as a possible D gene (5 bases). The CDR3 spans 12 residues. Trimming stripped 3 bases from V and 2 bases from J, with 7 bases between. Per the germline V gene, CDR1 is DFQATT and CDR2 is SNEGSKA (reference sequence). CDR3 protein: CSASTGNYGYTF. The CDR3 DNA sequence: TGCAGTGCTAGTACAGGAAACTATGGCTACACCTTC.

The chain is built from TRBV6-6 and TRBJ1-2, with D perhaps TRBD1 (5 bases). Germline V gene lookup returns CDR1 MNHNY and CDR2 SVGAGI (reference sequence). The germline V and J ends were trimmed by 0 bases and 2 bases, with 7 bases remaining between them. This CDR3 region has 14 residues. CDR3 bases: TGTGCCAGCAGTTACTCGAAGGGGAACTATGGCTACACCTTC. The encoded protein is CASSYSKGNYGYTF.

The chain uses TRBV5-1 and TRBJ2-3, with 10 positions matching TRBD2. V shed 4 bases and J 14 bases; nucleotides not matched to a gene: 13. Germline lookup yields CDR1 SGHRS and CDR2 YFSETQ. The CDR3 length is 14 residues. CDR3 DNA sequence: TGCGCCAGCAGCCTCGATTTTAGCGGGGGGCGGCGGTATTTT. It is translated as CASSLDFSGGRRYF.

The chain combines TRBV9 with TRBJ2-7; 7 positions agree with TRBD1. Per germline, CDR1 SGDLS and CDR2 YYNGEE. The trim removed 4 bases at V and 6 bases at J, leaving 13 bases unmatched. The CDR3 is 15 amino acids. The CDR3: CASSPRAGGSIEQYF. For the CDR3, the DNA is TGTGCCAGCAGCCCCCGGGCAGGGGGATCGATCGAGCAGTACTTC.

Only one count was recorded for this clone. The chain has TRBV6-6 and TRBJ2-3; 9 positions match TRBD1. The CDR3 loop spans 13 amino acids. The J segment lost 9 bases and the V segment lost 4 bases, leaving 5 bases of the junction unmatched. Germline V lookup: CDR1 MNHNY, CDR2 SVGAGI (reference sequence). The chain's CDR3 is CASSWDRVKTQYF. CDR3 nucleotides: TGTGCCAGCAGTTGGGACAGGGTAAAGACGCAGTATTTT.

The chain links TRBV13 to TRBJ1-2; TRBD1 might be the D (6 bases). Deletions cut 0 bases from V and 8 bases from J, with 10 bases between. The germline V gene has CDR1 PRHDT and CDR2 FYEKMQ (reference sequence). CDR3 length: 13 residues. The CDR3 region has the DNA TGTGCCAGCAGCTTAGGGGGGGCGAGCGGCTACACCTTC. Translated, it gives CASSLGGASGYTF.

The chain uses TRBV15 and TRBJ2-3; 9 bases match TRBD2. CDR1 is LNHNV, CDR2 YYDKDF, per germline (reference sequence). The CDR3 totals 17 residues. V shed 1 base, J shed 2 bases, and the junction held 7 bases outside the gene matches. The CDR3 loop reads CATSRGLAGGNTDTQYF. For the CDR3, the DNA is TGTGCCACCAGCAGAGGCCTCGCGGGGGGGAACACAGATACGCAGTATTTT.

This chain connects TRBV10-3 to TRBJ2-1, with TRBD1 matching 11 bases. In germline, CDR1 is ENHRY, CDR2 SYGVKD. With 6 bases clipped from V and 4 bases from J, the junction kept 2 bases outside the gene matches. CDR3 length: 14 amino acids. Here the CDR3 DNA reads TGTGCCATCAGCGGACAGGGGGCTTACAATGAGCAGTTCTTC. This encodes CAISGQGAYNEQFF.

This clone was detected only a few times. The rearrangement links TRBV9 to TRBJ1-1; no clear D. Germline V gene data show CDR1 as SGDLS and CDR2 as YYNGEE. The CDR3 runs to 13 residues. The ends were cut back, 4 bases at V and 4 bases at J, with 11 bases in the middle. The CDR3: CASSPGSGTEAFF. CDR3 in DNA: TGTGCCAGCAGCCCTGGGTCGGGCACTGAAGCTTTCTTT.

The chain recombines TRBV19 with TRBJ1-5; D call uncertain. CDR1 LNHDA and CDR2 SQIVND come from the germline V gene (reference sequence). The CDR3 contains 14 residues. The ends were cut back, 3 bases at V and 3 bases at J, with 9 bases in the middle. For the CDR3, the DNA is TGTGCCAGTAGTATGATTGGCAACAATCAGCCCCAGCATTTT. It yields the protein CASSMIGNNQPQHF.

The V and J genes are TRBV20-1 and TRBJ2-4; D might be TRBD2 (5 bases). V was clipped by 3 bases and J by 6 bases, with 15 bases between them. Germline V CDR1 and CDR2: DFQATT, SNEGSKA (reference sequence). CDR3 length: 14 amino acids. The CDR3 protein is CSASSREGGNIQYF. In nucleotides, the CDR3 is TGCAGTGCTAGTTCTCGGGAAGGCGGAAACATTCAGTACTTC.

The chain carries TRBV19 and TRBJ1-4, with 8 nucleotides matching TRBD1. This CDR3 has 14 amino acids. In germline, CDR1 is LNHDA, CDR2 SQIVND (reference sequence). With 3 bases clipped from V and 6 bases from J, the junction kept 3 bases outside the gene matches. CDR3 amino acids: CASSIGQGYEKLFF. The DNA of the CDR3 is TGTGCCAGTAGTATTGGACAGGGCTATGAAAAACTGTTTTTT.